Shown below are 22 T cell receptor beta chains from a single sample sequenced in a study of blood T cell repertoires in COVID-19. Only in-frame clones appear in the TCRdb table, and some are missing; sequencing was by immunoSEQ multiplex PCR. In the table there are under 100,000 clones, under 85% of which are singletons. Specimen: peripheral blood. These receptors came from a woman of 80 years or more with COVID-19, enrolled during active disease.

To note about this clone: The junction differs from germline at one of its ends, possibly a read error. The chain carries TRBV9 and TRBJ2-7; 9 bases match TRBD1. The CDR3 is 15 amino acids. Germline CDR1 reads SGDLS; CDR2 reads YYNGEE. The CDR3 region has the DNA TGTGCCAACAGCCCGCGACAGGGGGGGGTCCACGAGCAGTACTTC. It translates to CANSPRQGGVHEQYF.

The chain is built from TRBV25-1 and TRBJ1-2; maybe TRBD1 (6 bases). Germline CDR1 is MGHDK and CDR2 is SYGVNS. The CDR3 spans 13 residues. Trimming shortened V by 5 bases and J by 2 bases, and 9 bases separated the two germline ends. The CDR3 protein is CASSLGQNYGYTF. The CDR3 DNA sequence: TGTGCCAGCAGTTTAGGACAGAACTATGGCTACACCTTC.

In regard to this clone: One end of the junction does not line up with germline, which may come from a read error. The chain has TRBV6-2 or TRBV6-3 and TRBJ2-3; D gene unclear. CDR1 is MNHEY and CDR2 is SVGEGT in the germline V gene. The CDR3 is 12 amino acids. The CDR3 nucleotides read TGTGCCAGCAGCCTTAGCATAGATACGCAGTATTTT. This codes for CASSLSIDTQYF.

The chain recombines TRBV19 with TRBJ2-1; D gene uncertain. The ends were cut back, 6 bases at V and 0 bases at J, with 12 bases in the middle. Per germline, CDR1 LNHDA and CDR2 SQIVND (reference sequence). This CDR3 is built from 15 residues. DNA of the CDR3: TGTGCCAGTAGGGTCGATCTGAGCTCCTACAATGAGCAGTTCTTC. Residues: CASRVDLSSYNEQFF.

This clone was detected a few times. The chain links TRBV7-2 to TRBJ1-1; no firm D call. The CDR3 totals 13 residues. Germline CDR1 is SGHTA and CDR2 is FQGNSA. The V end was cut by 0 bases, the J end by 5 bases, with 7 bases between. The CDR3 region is CASSLALGTEAFF. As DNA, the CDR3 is TGTGCCAGCAGCTTAGCGCTCGGGACTGAAGCTTTCTTT.

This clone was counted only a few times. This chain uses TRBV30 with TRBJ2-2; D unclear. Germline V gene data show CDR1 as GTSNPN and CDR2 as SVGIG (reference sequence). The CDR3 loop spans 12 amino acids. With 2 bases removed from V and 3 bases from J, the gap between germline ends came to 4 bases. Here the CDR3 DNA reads TGTGCCTGGAGTTTCTACACCGGGGAGCTGTTTTTT. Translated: CAWSFYTGELFF.

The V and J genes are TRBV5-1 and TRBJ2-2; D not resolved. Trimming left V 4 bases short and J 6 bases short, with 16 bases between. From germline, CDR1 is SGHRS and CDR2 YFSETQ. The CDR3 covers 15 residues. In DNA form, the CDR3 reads TGCGCCAGCAGCACCTTCTTAACTTCCGCCGGGGAGCTGTTTTTT. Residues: CASSTFLTSAGELFF.

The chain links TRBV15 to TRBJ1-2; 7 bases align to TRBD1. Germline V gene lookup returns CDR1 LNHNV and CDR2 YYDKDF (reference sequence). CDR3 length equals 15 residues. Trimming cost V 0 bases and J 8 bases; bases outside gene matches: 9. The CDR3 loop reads CATSRDRGQPGGYTF. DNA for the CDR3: TGTGCCACCAGCAGAGATAGGGGGCAGCCTGGAGGCTACACCTTC.

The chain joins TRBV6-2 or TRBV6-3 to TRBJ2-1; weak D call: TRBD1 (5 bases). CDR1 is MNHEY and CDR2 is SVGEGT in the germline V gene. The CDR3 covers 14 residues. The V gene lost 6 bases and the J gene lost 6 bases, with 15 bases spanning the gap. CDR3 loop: CASSPPDRPNEQFF. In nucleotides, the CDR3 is TGTGCCAGCAGCCCCCCCGACAGACCCAATGAGCAGTTCTTC.

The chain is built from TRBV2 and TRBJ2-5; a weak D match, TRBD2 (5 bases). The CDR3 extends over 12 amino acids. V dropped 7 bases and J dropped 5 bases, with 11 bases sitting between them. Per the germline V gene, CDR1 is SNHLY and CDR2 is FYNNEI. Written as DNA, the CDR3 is TGTGCCAGCAACCGGGGATCCGAGACCCAGTACTTC. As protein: CASNRGSETQYF.

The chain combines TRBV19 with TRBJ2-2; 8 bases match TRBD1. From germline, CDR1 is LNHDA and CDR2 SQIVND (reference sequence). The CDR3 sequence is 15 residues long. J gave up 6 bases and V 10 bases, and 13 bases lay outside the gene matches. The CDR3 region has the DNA TGTGCCACTCCCGCGGCGGACAGGGAGGCCGGGGAGCTGTTTTTT. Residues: CATPAADREAGELFF. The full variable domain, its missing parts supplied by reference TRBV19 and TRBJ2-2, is DGGITQSPKYLFRKEGQNVTLSCEQNLNHDAMYWYRQDPGQGLRLIYYSQIVNDFQKGDIAEGYSVSREKKESFPLTVTSAQKNPTAFYLCATPAADREAGELFFGEGSRLTVL.

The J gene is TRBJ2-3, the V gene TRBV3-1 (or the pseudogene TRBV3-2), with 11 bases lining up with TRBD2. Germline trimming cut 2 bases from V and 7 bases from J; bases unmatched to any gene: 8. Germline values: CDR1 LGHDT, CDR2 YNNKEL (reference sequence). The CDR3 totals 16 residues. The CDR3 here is CASSQLAGGPPNTQYF. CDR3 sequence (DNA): TGTGCCAGCAGCCAACTAGCGGGAGGCCCCCCAAATACGCAGTATTTT.

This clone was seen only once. This chain's CDR3 is CASSEGGETLYNSPLHF. For the CDR3, the DNA is TGTGCCAGCAGTGAAGGGGGGGAGACCCTCTATAATTCACCCCTCCACTTT. J is TRBJ1-6 and V is TRBV6-1; possibly TRBD1 for D (5 bases). The V end was cut by 1 base, the J end by 3 bases, with 13 bases between. Germline V gene sequence: CDR1 MNHNS, CDR2 SASEGT. The CDR3 spans 17 residues.

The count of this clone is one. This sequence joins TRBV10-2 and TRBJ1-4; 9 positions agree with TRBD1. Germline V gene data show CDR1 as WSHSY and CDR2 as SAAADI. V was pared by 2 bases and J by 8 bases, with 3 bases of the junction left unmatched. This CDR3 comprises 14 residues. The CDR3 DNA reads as TGCGCCAGCAGTGAGGACAGGGGGAGGGAAAAACTGTTTTTT. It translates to CASSEDRGREKLFF.

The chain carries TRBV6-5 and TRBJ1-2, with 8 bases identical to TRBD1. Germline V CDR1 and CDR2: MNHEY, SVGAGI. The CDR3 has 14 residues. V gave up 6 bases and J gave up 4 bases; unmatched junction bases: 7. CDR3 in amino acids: CASRAGGASYGYTF. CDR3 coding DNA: TGTGCCAGCAGAGCAGGGGGCGCGTCCTATGGCTACACCTTC.

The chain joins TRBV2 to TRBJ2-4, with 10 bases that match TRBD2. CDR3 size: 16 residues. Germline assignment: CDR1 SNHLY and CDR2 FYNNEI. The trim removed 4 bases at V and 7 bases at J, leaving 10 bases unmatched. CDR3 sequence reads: CASSVSSGSIGNIQYF. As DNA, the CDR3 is TGTGCCAGCAGTGTTTCTAGCGGGAGTATTGGGAACATTCAGTACTTC.

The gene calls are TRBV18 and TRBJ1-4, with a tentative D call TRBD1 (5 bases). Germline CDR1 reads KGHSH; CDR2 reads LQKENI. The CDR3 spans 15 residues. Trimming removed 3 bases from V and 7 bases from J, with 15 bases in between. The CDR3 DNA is TGTGCCAGCTCACCGTTGGGGCAGGGAAGTGAAAAACTGTTTTTT. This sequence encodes CASSPLGQGSEKLFF.

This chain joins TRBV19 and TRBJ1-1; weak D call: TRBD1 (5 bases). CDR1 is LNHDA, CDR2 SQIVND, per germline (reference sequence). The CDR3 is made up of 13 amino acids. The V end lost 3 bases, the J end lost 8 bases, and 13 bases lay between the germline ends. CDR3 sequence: CASSIPGLSEAFF. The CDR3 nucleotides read TGTGCCAGTAGTATCCCGGGACTCTCAGAAGCTTTCTTT. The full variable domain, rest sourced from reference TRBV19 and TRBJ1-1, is DGGITQSPKYLFRKEGQNVTLSCEQNLNHDAMYWYRQDPGQGLRLIYYSQIVNDFQKGDIAEGYSVSREKKESFPLTVTSAQKNPTAFYLCASSIPGLSEAFFGQGTRLTVV.

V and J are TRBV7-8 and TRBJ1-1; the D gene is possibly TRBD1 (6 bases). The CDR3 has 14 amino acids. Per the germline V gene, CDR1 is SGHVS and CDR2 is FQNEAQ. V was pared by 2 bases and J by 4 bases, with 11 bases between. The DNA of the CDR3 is TGTGCCAGCAGCTTAAGAGGGGGGGGCACTGAAGCTTTCTTT. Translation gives CASSLRGGGTEAFF.

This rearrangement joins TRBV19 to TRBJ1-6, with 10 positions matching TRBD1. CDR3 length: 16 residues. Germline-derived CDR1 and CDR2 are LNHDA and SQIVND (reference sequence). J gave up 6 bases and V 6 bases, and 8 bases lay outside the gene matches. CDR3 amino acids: CASSGTGAPTNSPLHF. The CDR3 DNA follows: TGTGCCAGTAGCGGGACAGGGGCCCCGACTAATTCACCCCTCCACTTT.

CDR3 sequence reads: CAISVGQNFEQFF. CDR3 nucleotide sequence: TGTGCCATCAGTGTTGGACAAAACTTCGAGCAGTTCTTC. The rearrangement links TRBV10-3 to TRBJ2-1; a possible D gene is TRBD1 (5 bases). CDR1 and CDR2 from the germline V gene are ENHRY and SYGVKD. V was clipped by 4 bases and J by 10 bases, with 14 bases between them. The CDR3 totals 13 residues.

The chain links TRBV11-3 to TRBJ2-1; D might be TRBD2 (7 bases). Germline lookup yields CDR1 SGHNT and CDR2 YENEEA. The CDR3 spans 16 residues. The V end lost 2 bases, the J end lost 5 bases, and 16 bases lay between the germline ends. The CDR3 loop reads CASSLRGGVKHNEQFF. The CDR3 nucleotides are TGTGCCAGCAGCTTAAGGGGGGGAGTCAAACACAATGAGCAGTTCTTC.